These 30 T cell receptor beta chains were sequenced from one sample in a study of response to subunit inactivated influenza vaccine (dated by TCRdb to 2016 to 2019). The library was generated by RT-PCR. Sequenced using an Illumina HiSeq 2500. TCRdb handled the public reads itself, with Q25 trimming in fastp and clone calling in MiXCR, and kept productive beta chains. CDR3 protein sequences are deduplicated, and each keeps its most common genes and DNA. For this sample the table gives about 500,000 distinct CDR3 sequences, of which approximately 15% were detected only once. Approximately 3% of the sample belongs to the ten largest clones. Here the sequenced sample was CD4+ T cells sorted from PBMCs, taken less than 30 months after vaccination. The receptors stem from a man between 50 and 75 years old who received an inactivated influenza vaccine. Donor details come from another sample of the same person, matched by shared clones.

This clonotype appeared a few times. The V gene is TRBV7-8, the J gene TRBJ2-1; TRBD2 matches at 13 bases. Germline V gene sequence: CDR1 SGHVS, CDR2 FQNEAQ. This CDR3 has 15 residues. Germline trimming cut 5 bases from V and 8 bases from J; bases unmatched to any gene: 6. This chain's CDR3 is CASSPRTSGRDEQFF. The CDR3 DNA reads as TGTGCCAGCAGCCCCCGGACTAGCGGGAGAGATGAGCAGTTCTTC.

The gene calls are TRBV20-1 and TRBJ2-1; D remains ambiguous. Germline lookup yields CDR1 DFQATT and CDR2 SNEGSKA (reference sequence). The germline V and J ends were trimmed by 7 bases and 3 bases, with 13 bases remaining between them. CDR3 length equals 13 residues. The CDR3 loop is CSVSGPIYNEQFF. CDR3 in DNA: TGCAGTGTGTCTGGTCCGATCTACAATGAGCAGTTCTTC.

This clonotype was seen only a few times. The genes are TRBV11-3 and TRBJ2-1, with D hard to call. The CDR3 spans 13 residues. V lost 3 bases and J lost 4, with 7 bases in between. From germline, CDR1 is SGHNT and CDR2 YENEEA. CDR3 loop: CASSFGVYNEQFF. The CDR3 DNA reads TGTGCCAGCAGCTTCGGTGTTTACAATGAGCAGTTCTTC.

This chain connects TRBV15 to TRBJ2-7; D is undetermined. Germline V lookup: CDR1 LNHNV, CDR2 YYDKDF (reference sequence). Trimming removed 0 bases from V and 3 bases from J, with 6 bases in between. CDR3 length: 13 amino acids. The CDR3 is CATSRDHSYEQYF. As DNA, the CDR3 is TGTGCCACCAGCAGAGATCACAGCTACGAGCAGTACTTC.

Only a few counts were recorded for this clonotype. This sequence joins TRBV20-1 and TRBJ2-3, with D unresolved. This CDR3 is 11 amino acids long. CDR1 is DFQATT, CDR2 SNEGSKA, per germline (reference sequence). Trimming took 3 bases from V and 12 from J, leaving 13 bases between them. CDR3 in DNA: TGCAGTGCTAGCCCTCGGGTTGGCCAGTATTTT. Its protein is CSASPRVGQYF.

This clonotype has a count of ten or more. The V gene is TRBV20-1, the J gene TRBJ2-1; D is unclear. The V end was cut by 3 bases, the J end by 14 bases, with 11 bases between. The CDR3 spans 10 residues. CDR1 and CDR2 from the germline V gene are DFQATT and SNEGSKA (reference sequence). The CDR3 is CSASPAFEFF. Here the CDR3 DNA reads TGCAGTGCTAGCCCGGCTTTTGAGTTCTTC.

This clonotype turned up a few times. The rearrangement joins TRBV6-1 to TRBJ2-2; the match to TRBD2 covers 11 bases. The germline V gene has CDR1 MNHNS and CDR2 SASEGT. The length of the CDR3 is 16 residues. Unmatched junction bases numbered 11, after V lost 7 bases and J lost 7 bases. The CDR3 DNA sequence: TGTGCCAGCACCCCGACTAGCGGGAAGGTCGGCGGGGAGCTGTTTTTT. Translation: CASTPTSGKVGGELFF.

This clonotype has only a few counts. The genes are TRBV4-2 and TRBJ1-1, with a weak D call TRBD1 (5 bases). Germline V gene sequence: CDR1 LGHNA, CDR2 YNFKEQ. Between the trimmed V and J ends, which lost 8 bases and 3 bases, there was a span of 16 bases. The CDR3 spans 14 residues. In nucleotides, the CDR3 is TGTGCCAGCGAACACGGGACGGCGGACACTGAAGCTTTCTTT. It is translated as CASEHGTADTEAFF.

V and J are TRBV29-1 and TRBJ1-3, with TRBD1 matching 7 bases. CDR1 is SQVTM and CDR2 is ANQGSEA in the germline V gene. V was clipped by 4 bases and J by 4 bases; unmatched bases: 7. CDR3 length equals 14 residues. CDR3 DNA: TGCAGCGTTGTAATCGGGACAGCCGGAAACACCATATATTTT. Translated, it gives CSVVIGTAGNTIYF.

This sequence joins TRBV20-1 and TRBJ2-5; tentative D call: TRBD1 (5 bases). CDR3 length: 13 residues. CDR1 is DFQATT and CDR2 is SNEGSKA in the germline V gene (reference sequence). V dropped 7 bases and J dropped 0 bases, with 12 bases sitting between them. DNA of the CDR3: TGCAGTGGGTGCAGGACAAACCAAGAGACCCAGTACTTC. Its translation: CSGCRTNQETQYF.

This clonotype was recorded at least ten times. V is TRBV29-1 and J is TRBJ2-7, with 9 nucleotides matching TRBD1. Losses at the gene ends were 7 bases for V and 2 bases for J; bases not matched to a gene: 12. Germline-derived CDR1 and CDR2 are SQVTM and ANQGSEA. The CDR3 sequence is 15 residues long. The CDR3 nucleotides are TGCAGCGCCCTCAAACTACAGGGGGCAACCTACGAGCAGTACTTC. Translation gives CSALKLQGATYEQYF.

This clonotype turned up a few times. This chain joins TRBV21-1 and TRBJ2-1; the table names TRBD1, a call not compared with the DNA. TRBV21-1 is a pseudogene locus. The CDR3 sequence is 13 residues long. The CDR3 region is CALPLRGDNEQFF. The CDR3 bases are TGTGCGCTCCCCCTCCGCGGGGACAATGAGCAGTTCTTC.

This clonotype has just a few counts. The genes are TRBV7-2 and TRBJ2-5; 12 bases fit TRBD2. Trimming at V came to 5 bases and at J to 5 bases, leaving 6 bases not matched to a gene. The germline V gene has CDR1 SGHTA and CDR2 FQGNSA. The CDR3 extends over 15 amino acids. The DNA of the CDR3 is TGTGCCAGCAGCATGACTAGCGGGAGATATGAGACCCAGTACTTC. Translation gives CASSMTSGRYETQYF. The variable domain in full, with the rest retrieved from reference TRBV7-2 and TRBJ2-5, is GAGVSQSPSNKVTEKGKDVELRCDPISGHTALYWYRQSLGQGLEFLIYFQGNSAPDKSGLPSDRFSAERTGGSVSTLTIQRTQQEDSAVYLCASSMTSGRYETQYFGPGTRLLVL.

The genes are TRBV4-2 and TRBJ2-7; perhaps D is TRBD1 or TRBD2 (5 bases each). CDR1 is LGHNA, CDR2 YNFKEQ, per germline. The germline V and J ends were trimmed by 4 bases and 6 bases, with 19 bases remaining between them. This CDR3 is 15 amino acids long. CDR3 sequence: CASSPFGDGVGEQYF. As DNA, the CDR3 is TGTGCCAGCAGCCCTTTTGGGGACGGGGTTGGCGAGCAGTACTTC.

The chain recombines TRBV20-1 with TRBJ2-7, with 9 bases fitting TRBD2. The CDR3 is 14 residues long. Germline CDR1 reads DFQATT; CDR2 reads SNEGSKA (reference sequence). The J segment lost 7 bases and the V segment lost 1 base, leaving 8 bases of the junction unmatched. CDR3 residues: CSARGGSGSEEQYF. The CDR3 DNA follows: TGCAGTGCTAGAGGGGGTAGCGGGAGTGAAGAGCAGTACTTC.

This clonotype occurred a few times. The chain carries TRBV6-1 and TRBJ2-2, with 8 bases aligning to TRBD1. Germline CDR1 and CDR2: MNHNS and SASEGT. J was trimmed by 4 bases and V by 5 bases; bases with no gene match: 9. The CDR3 is 16 amino acids. In nucleotides, the CDR3 is TGTGCCAGCAGTCCAGAGAGGACAGGGTCCACCGGGGAGCTGTTTTTT. Residues: CASSPERTGSTGELFF.

The rearrangement uses TRBV18 and TRBJ2-5, with 8 positions matching TRBD2. From germline, CDR1 is KGHSH and CDR2 LQKENI. Trimming at V came to 3 bases and at J to 5 bases, leaving 8 bases not matched to a gene. The CDR3 covers 15 residues. CDR3 in amino acids: CASSPLAGSDETQYF. The CDR3 DNA reads as TGTGCCAGCTCACCTTTAGCGGGATCGGATGAGACCCAGTACTTC. The complete variable domain, with remaining parts taken from reference TRBV18 and TRBJ2-5, reads NAGVMQNPRHLVRRRGQEARLRCSPMKGHSHVYWYRQLPEEGLKFMVYLQKENIIDESGMPKERFSAEFPKEGPSILRIQQVVRGDSAAYFCASSPLAGSDETQYFGPGTRLLVL.

The chain uses TRBV20-1 and TRBJ1-5, with TRBD1 identical over 9 bases. J was trimmed by 3 bases and V by 1 base; bases with no gene match: 7. CDR1 is DFQATT, CDR2 SNEGSKA, per germline (reference sequence). This CDR3 has 16 residues. This CDR3 reads CSARVGTGSYNQPQHF. In DNA, the CDR3 is TGCAGTGCTAGAGTTGGGACAGGGTCATACAATCAGCCCCAGCATTTT.

This sequence joins TRBV20-1 and TRBJ1-2; 8 bases agree with TRBD1. The CDR3 consists of 11 residues. Per germline, CDR1 DFQATT and CDR2 SNEGSKA (reference sequence). The CDR3 region is CTSGQGDGYTF. CDR3 DNA sequence: TGCACCTCCGGACAGGGTGATGGCTACACCTTC.

V gene TRBV7-2 combines with J gene TRBJ2-3; D is unclear. The CDR3 sequence is 13 residues long. Trimming left V 5 bases short and J 3 bases short, with 9 bases between. Germline V gene data show CDR1 as SGHTA and CDR2 as FQGNSA. CDR3 loop: CASSLHVTDTQYF. As DNA, the CDR3 is TGTGCCAGCAGCCTCCATGTAACAGATACGCAGTATTTT.

V gene TRBV28 combines with J gene TRBJ1-2; 7 bases agree with TRBD1. The CDR3 is made up of 15 amino acids. The V segment lost 6 bases and the J segment 2 bases; nucleotides outside the gene matches: 9. In germline, CDR1 is MDHEN, CDR2 SYDVKM. The DNA for the CDR3 is TGTGCCAGCAGAAAGCCGGGACAGCGCAACTATGGCTACACCTTC. It yields the protein CASRKPGQRNYGYTF.

In this sample, this clonotype turned up a few times. The J gene is TRBJ1-5, the V gene TRBV6-2 or TRBV6-3, with a tentative D call TRBD1 (6 bases). The germline gives CDR1 MNHEY, CDR2 SVGEGT. V was clipped by 4 bases and J by 0 bases, with 13 bases between them. The CDR3 loop spans 16 amino acids. The CDR3 nucleotides are TGTGCCAGCAGTTTCCCAGGGGCGTATAGCAATCAGCCCCAGCATTTT. Its protein product is CASSFPGAYSNQPQHF.

This clonotype occurred a few times. The chain joins TRBV7-2 to TRBJ2-3; D may be TRBD1 (5 bases). V was shortened by 1 base and J by 2 bases, with 10 bases between the two germline ends. CDR1 and CDR2 (germline): SGHTA, FQGNSA. The CDR3 is 15 amino acids. This chain's CDR3 is CASSLDPGFTDTQYF. In nucleotides, the CDR3 is TGTGCCAGCAGCTTAGATCCAGGGTTCACAGATACGCAGTATTTT.

The gene calls are TRBV20-1 and TRBJ2-1; possibly TRBD2 for D (6 bases). This CDR3 comprises 13 residues. Germline CDR1 and CDR2: DFQATT and SNEGSKA (reference sequence). V was pared by 3 bases and J by 3 bases, with 9 bases between. The CDR3 here is CSASMGGYNEQFF. Written as DNA, the CDR3 is TGCAGTGCTAGTATGGGGGGCTACAATGAGCAGTTCTTC.

This clonotype has ten or more counts. The genes are TRBV20-1 and TRBJ2-2, with D possibly TRBD2 on 7 matching bases. With 3 bases removed from V and 3 bases from J, the gap between germline ends came to 14 bases. The CDR3 length is 15 residues. The germline V gene encodes CDR1 DFQATT and CDR2 SNEGSKA (reference sequence). The CDR3 region has the DNA TGCAGTGCTAGGGCGGGGGCGCGGGACACCGGGGAGCTGTTTTTT. Amino acids: CSARAGARDTGELFF.

V and J are TRBV5-1 and TRBJ2-3; 9 bases line up with TRBD1. V shed 0 bases and J 4 bases; nucleotides not matched to a gene: 0. This CDR3 region has 14 residues. Germline CDR1 SGHRS, CDR2 YFSETQ. The CDR3 spells CASSLGTGADTQYF. In DNA, the CDR3 is TGCGCCAGCAGCTTGGGGACAGGGGCAGATACGCAGTATTTT. Supplemented by reference TRBV5-1 and TRBJ2-3, the full variable domain reads KAGVTQTPRYLIKTRGQQVTLSCSPISGHRSVSWYQQTPGQGLQFLFEYFSETQRNKGNFPGRFSGRQFSNSRSEMNVSTLELGDSALYLCASSLGTGADTQYFGPGTRLTVL.

The sample holds a few counts of this clonotype. The chain uses TRBV6-5 and TRBJ2-7; tentative D call: TRBD2 (6 bases). Trimming took 2 bases from V and 5 from J, leaving 7 bases between them. Germline loops: CDR1 MNHEY, CDR2 SVGAGI. This CDR3 region has 12 residues. Here the CDR3 reads CASSYPGDEQYF. Written as DNA, the CDR3 is TGTGCCAGCAGTTACCCGGGGGACGAGCAGTACTTC.

This clonotype was seen more than once but under ten times. The chain has TRBV5-4 and TRBJ2-3; 12 positions match TRBD2. CDR1 and CDR2 (germline): SGHNT, YYREEE (reference sequence). The ends lost 1 base at V and 4 bases at J; junction bases unmatched: 4. The CDR3 consists of 16 residues. CDR3 coding DNA: TGTGCCAGCAGCTTGAGGACTAGCGGGAACGCAGATACGCAGTATTTT. Translating gives CASSLRTSGNADTQYF.

This chain connects TRBV6-1 to TRBJ2-2, with TRBD1 identical over 8 bases. Germline trimming cut 6 bases from V and 4 bases from J; bases unmatched to any gene: 1. The CDR3 is made up of 13 amino acids. Germline V gives CDR1 MNHNS, CDR2 SASEGT. CDR3 DNA sequence: TGTGCCAGCAGCGACAGGGGCACCGGGGAGCTGTTTTTT. Protein product: CASSDRGTGELFF.

This chain uses TRBV10-3 with TRBJ1-1; the D gene is possibly TRBD1 (6 bases). The CDR3 extends over 13 amino acids. The germline CDR1 and CDR2 sequences are ENHRY and SYGVKD. V was trimmed by 8 bases and J by 3 bases, leaving 13 bases between them. This CDR3 reads CAIGSGDDTEAFF. The CDR3 DNA reads TGTGCCATCGGTTCAGGGGACGACACTGAAGCTTTCTTT.